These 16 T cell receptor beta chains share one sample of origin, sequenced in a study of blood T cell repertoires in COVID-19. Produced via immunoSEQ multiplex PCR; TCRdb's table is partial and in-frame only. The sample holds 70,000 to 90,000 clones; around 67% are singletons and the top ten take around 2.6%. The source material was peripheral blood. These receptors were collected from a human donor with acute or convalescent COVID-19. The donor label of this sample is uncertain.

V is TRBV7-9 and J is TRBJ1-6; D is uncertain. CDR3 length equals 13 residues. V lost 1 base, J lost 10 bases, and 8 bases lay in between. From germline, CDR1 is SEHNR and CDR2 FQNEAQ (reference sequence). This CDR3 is CASSLEERSPLHF. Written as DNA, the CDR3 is TGTGCCAGCAGCTTAGAAGAACGGTCACCCCTCCACTTT.

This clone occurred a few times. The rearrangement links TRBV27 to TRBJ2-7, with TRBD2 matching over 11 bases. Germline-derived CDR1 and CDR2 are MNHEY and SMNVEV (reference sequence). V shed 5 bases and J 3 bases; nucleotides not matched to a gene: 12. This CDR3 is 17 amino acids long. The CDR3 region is CASSPGTSGTDFYEQYF. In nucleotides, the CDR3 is TGTGCCAGCAGTCCCGGGACTAGCGGCACGGACTTCTACGAGCAGTACTTC.

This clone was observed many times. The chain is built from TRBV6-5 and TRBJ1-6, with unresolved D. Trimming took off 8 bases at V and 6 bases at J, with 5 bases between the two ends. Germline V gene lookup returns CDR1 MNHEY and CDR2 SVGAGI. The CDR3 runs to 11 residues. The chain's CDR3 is CASGTNSPLHF. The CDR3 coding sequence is TGTGCCAGCGGCACTAATTCACCCCTCCACTTT.

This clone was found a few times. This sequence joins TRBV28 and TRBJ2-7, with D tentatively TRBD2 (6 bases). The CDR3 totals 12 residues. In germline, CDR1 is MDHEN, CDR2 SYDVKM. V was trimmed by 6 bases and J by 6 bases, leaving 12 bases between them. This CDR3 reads CASSQTRGEQYF. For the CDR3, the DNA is TGTGCCAGCAGCCAGACTAGAGGCGAGCAGTACTTC.

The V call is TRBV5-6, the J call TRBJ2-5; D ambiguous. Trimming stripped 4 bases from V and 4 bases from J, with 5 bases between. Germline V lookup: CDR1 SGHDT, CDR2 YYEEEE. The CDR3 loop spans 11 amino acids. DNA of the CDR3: TGTGCCAGCAGCGTCCTAGAGACCCAGTACTTC. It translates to CASSVLETQYF.

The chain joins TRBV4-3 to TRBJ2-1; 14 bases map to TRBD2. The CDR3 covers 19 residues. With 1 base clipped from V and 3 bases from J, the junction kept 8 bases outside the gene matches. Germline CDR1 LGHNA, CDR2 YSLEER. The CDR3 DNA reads TGCGCCAGCAGCCAAGGCTCTCCGGGACTAGCGGGGGACTACAATGAGCAGTTCTTC. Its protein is CASSQGSPGLAGDYNEQFF.

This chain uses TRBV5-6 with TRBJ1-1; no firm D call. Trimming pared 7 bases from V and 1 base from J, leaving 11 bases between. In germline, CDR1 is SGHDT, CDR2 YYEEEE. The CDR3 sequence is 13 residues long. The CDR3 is CASVEGTNTEAFF. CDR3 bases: TGTGCCAGCGTCGAGGGAACGAACACTGAAGCTTTCTTT.

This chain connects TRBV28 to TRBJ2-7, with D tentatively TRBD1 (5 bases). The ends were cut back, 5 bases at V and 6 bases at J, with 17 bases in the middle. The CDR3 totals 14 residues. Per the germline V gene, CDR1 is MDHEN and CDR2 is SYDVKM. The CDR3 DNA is TGTGCCAGCAGTCCCCAGGGTTTTCCCTTCGAGCAGTACTTC. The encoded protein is CASSPQGFPFEQYF. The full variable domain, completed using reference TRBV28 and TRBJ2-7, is DVKVTQSSRYLVKRTGEKVFLECVQDMDHENMFWYRQDPGLGLRLIYFSYDVKMKEKGDIPEGYSVSREKKERFSLILESASTNQTSMYLCASSPQGFPFEQYFGPGTRLTVT.

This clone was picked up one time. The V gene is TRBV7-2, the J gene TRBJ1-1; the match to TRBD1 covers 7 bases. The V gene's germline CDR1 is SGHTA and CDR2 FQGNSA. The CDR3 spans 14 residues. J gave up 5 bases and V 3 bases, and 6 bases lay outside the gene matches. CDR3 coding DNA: TGTGCCAGCAGCTTCCCTGACAGGGCTACTGAAGCTTTCTTT. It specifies CASSFPDRATEAFF.

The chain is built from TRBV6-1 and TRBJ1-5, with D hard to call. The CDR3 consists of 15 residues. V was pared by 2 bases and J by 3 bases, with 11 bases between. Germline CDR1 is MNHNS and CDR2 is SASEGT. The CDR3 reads CASSEFPGHNQPQHF. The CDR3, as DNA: TGTGCCAGCAGTGAATTCCCGGGTCACAATCAGCCCCAGCATTTT.

CDR3 DNA: TGTGCCAGCAGCTTACGTCAGGGAAATAACCCAGATACGCAGTATTTT. It codes for CASSLRQGNNPDTQYF. V and J are TRBV7-6 and TRBJ2-3, with D possibly TRBD1 on 5 matching bases. V shed 2 bases and J shed 4 bases, with 16 bases lying between them. Per germline, CDR1 SGHVS and CDR2 FNYEAQ. CDR3 length: 16 residues.

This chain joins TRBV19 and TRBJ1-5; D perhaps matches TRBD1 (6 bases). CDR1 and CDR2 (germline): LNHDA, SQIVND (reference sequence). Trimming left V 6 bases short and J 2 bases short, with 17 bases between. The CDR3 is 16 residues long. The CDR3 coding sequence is TGTGCCAGTAGCCCGGACAGAATCGGCCGCAATCAGCCCCAGCATTTT. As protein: CASSPDRIGRNQPQHF.

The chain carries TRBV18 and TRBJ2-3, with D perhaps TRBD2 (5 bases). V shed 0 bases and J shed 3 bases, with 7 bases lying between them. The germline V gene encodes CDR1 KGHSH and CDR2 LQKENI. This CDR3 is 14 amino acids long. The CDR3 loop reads CASSPPPGTDTQYF. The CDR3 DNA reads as TGTGCCAGCTCACCACCACCGGGGACAGATACGCAGTATTTT.

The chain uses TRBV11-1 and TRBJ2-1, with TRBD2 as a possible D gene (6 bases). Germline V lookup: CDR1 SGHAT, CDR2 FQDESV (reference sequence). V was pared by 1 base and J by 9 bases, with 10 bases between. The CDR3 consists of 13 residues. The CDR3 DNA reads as TGTGCCAGCAGCTTAGTTGGAGGGCGTGAGCAGTTCTTC. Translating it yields CASSLVGGREQFF. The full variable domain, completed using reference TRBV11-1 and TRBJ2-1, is EAEVAQSPRYKITEKSQAVAFWCDPISGHATLYWYRQILGQGPELLVQFQDESVVDDSQLPKDRFSAERLKGVDSTLKIQPAELGDSAMYLCASSLVGGREQFFGPGTRLTVL.

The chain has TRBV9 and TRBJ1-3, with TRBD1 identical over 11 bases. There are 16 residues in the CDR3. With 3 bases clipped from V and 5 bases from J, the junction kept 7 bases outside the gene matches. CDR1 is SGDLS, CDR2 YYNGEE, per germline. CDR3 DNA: TGTGCCAGCAGCGCAGCTGGGACAGGGGGGCGAAACACCATATATTTT. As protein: CASSAAGTGGRNTIYF.

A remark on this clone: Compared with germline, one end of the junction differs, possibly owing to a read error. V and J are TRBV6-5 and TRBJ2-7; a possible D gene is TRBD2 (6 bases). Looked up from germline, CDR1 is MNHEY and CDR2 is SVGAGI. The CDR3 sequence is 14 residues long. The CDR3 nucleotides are TGTGCCAGCGGATTGACTAGTACCTCCCACGAGCAGTACTTC. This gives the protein CASGLTSTSHEQYF.